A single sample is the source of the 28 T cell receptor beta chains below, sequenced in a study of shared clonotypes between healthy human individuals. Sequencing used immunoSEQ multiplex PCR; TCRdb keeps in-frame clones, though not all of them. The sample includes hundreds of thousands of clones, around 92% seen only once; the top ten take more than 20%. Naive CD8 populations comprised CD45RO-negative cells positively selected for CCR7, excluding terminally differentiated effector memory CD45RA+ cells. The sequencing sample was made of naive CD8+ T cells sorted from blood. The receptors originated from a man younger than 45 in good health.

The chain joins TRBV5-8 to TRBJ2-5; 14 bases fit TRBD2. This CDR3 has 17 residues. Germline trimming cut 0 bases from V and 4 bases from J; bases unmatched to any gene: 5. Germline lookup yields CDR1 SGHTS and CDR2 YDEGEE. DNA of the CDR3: TGTGCCAGCAGCTTGGAAGGACTAGCGGGAGGAATAGAGACCCAGTACTTC. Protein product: CASSLEGLAGGIETQYF.

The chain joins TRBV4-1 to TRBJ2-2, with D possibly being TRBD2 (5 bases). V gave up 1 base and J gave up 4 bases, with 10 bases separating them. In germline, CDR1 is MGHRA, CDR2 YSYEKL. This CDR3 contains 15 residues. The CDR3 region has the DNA TGCGCCAGCAGCCAAGTGACGGGGAGCACCGGGGAGCTGTTTTTT. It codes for CASSQVTGSTGELFF.

In DNA form, the CDR3 reads TGTGCCAGCAGTTTAGGGGCTAGCGGGATCACAGATACGCAGTATTTT. It translates to CASSLGASGITDTQYF. The chain joins TRBV28 to TRBJ2-3, with 9 positions matching TRBD2. Germline V gene sequence: CDR1 MDHEN, CDR2 SYDVKM. The junction had 5 bases not matched to a gene; V was cut back by 2 bases and J by 2 bases. The CDR3 contains 16 residues.

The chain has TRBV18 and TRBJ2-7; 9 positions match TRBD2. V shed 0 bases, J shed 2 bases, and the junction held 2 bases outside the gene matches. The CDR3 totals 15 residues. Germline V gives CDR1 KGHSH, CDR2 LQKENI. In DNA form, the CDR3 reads TGTGCCAGCTCACCACCCATAGCGGGAGCCTACGAGCAGTACTTC. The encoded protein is CASSPPIAGAYEQYF. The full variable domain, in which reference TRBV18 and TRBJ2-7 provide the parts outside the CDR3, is NAGVMQNPRHLVRRRGQEARLRCSPMKGHSHVYWYRQLPEEGLKFMVYLQKENIIDESGMPKERFSAEFPKEGPSILRIQQVVRGDSAAYFCASSPPIAGAYEQYFGPGTRLTVT.

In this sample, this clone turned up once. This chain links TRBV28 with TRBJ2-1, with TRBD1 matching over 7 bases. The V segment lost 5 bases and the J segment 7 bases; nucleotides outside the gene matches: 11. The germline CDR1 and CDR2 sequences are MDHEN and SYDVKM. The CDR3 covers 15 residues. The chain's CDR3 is CASSTHRQGRNEQFF. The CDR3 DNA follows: TGTGCCAGCAGTACACACCGACAGGGTCGAAATGAGCAGTTCTTC.

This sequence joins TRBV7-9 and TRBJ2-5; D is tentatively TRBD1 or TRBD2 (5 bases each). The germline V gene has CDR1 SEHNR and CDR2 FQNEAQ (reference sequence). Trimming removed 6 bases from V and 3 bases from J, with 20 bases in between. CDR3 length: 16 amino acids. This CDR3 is CASRALEGRVKETQYF. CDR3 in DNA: TGTGCCAGCAGAGCCCTCGAGGGACGGGTAAAAGAGACCCAGTACTTC.

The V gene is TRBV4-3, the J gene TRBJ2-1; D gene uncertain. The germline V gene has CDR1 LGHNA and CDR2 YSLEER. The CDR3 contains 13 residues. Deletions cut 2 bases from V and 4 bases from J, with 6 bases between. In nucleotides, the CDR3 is TGCGCCAGCAGCCAAATGGGGTACAATGAGCAGTTCTTC. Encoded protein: CASSQMGYNEQFF.

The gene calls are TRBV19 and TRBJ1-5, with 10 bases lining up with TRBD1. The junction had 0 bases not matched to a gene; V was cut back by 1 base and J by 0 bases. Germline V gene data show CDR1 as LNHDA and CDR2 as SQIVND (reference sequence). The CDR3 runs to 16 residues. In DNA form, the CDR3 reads TGTGCCAGTAGTATAGGACAGGGGGCTAGCAATCAGCCCCAGCATTTT. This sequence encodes CASSIGQGASNQPQHF.

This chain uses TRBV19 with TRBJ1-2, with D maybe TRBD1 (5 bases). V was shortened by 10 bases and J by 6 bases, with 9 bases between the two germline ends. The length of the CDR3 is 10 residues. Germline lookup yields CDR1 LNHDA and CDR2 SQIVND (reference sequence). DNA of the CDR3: TGTGCCAATCCAGGGAATGGCTACACCTTC. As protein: CANPGNGYTF.

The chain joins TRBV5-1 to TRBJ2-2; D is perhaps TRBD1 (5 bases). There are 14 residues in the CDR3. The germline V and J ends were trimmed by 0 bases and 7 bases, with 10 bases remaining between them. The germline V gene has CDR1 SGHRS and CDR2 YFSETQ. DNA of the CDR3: TGCGCCAGCAGCTTGGGGCTAGGGGACGGGGAGCTGTTTTTT. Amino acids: CASSLGLGDGELFF.

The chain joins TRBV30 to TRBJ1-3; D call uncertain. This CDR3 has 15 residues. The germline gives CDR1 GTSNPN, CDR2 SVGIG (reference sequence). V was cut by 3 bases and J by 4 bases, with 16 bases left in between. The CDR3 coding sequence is TGTGCCTGGAGGGGGATTTTAGGGTCCGGAAACACCATATATTTT. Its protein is CAWRGILGSGNTIYF.

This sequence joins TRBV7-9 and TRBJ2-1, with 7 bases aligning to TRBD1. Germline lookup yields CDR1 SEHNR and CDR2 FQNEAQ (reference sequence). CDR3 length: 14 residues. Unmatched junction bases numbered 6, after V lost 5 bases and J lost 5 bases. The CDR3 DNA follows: TGTGCCAGCAGCCCTTGGGACAGAGACAATGAGCAGTTCTTC. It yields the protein CASSPWDRDNEQFF. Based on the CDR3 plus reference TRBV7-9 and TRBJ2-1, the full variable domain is DTGVSQNPRHKITKRGQNVTFRCDPISEHNRLYWYRQTLGQGPEFLTYFQNEAQLEKSRLLSDRFSAERPKGSFSTLEIQRTEQGDSAMYLCASSPWDRDNEQFFGPGTRLTVL.

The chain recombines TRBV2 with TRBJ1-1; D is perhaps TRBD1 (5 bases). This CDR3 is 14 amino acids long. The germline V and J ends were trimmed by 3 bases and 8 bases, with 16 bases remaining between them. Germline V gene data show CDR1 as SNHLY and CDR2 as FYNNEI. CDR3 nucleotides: TGTGCCAGCAGTGACCCAGGGTCCTTTATCGAAGCTTTCTTT. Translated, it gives CASSDPGSFIEAFF.

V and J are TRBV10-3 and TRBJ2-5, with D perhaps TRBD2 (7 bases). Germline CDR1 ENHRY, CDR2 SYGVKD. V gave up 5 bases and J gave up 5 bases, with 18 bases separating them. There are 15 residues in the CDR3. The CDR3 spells CAISTGAGEAETQYF. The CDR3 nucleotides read TGTGCCATCAGTACGGGGGCGGGAGAGGCTGAGACCCAGTACTTC.

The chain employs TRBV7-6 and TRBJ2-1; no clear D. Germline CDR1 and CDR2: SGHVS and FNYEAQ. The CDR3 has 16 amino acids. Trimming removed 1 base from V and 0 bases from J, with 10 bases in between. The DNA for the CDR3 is TGTGCCAGCAGCTTAGGGGTAGTCAGCTCCTACAATGAGCAGTTCTTC. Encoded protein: CASSLGVVSSYNEQFF.

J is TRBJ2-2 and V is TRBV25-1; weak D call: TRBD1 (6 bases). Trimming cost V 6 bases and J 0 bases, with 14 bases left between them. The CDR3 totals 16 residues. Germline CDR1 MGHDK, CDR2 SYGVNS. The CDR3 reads CASRAGTLTNTGELFF. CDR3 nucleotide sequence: TGTGCCAGCAGAGCCGGGACACTGACGAACACCGGGGAGCTGTTTTTT.

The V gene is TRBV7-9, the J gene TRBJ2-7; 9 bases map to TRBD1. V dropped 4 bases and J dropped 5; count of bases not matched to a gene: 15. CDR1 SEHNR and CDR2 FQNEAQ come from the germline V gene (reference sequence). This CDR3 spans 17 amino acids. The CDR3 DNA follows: TGTGCCAGCAGCTACAAACGGGTGGGGGACAGGGCCGACGAGCAGTACTTC. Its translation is CASSYKRVGDRADEQYF.

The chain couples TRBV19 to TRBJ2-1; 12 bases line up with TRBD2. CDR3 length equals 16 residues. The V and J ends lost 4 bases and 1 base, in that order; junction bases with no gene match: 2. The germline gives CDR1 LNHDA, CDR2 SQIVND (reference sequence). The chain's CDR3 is CASSTGLAGSYNEQFF. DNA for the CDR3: TGTGCCAGTAGTACAGGACTAGCGGGATCCTACAATGAGCAGTTCTTC. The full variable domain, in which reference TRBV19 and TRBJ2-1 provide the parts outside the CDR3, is DGGITQSPKYLFRKEGQNVTLSCEQNLNHDAMYWYRQDPGQGLRLIYYSQIVNDFQKGDIAEGYSVSREKKESFPLTVTSAQKNPTAFYLCASSTGLAGSYNEQFFGPGTRLTVL.

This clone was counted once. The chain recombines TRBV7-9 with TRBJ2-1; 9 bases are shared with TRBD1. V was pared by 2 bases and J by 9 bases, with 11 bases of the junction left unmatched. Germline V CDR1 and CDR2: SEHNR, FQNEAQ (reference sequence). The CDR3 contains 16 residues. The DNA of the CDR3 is TGTGCCAGCAGCTTATGTGACGGGACAGGGTCCTGTGAGCAGTTCTTC. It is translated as CASSLCDGTGSCEQFF.

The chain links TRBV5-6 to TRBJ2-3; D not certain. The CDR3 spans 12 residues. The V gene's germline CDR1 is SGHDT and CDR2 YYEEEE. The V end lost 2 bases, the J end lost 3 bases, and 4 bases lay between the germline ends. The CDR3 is CASSLATDTQYF. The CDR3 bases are TGTGCCAGCAGCTTAGCAACAGATACGCAGTATTTT.

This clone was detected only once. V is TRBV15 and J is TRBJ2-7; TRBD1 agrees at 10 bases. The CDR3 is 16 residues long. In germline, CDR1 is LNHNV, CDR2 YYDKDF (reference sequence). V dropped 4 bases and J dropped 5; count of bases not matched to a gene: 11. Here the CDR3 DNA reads TGTGCCACCAGCACCCCGACGGGACAGGGGATCAACGAGCAGTACTTC. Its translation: CATSTPTGQGINEQYF.

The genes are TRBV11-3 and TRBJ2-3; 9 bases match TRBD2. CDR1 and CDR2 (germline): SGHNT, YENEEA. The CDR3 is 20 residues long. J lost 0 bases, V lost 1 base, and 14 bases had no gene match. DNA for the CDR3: TGTGCCAGCAGCTTAGCCCCAGACAGACCTAGCGGGACTAGCACAGATACGCAGTATTTT. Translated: CASSLAPDRPSGTSTDTQYF.

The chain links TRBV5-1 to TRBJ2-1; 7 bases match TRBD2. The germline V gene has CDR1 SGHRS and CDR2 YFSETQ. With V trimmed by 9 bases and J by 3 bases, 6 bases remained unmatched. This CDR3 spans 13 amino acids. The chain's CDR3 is CATTGTNYNEQFF. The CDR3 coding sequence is TGCGCCACCACCGGGACTAACTACAATGAGCAGTTCTTC.

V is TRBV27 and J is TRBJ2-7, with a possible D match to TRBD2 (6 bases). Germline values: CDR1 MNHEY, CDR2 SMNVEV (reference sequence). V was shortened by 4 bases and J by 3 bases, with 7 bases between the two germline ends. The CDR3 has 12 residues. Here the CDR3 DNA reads TGTGCCAGCAGTTCGGGACTCTACGAGCAGTACTTC. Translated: CASSSGLYEQYF.

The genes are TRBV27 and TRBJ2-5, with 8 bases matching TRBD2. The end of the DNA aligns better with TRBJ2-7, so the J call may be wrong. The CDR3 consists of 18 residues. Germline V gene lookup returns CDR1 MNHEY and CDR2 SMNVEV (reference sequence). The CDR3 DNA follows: TGTGCCAGCCGACAACTATCCTCGGAAGCGGGAGTTTATAGCGAGCAGTACTTC. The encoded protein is CASRQLSSEAGVYSEQYF.

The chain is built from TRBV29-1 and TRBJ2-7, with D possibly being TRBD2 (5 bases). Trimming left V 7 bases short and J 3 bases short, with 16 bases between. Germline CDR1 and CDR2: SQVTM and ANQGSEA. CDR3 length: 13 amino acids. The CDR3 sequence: CSARATGIYEQYF. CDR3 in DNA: TGCAGCGCTAGAGCCACCGGGATCTACGAGCAGTACTTC.

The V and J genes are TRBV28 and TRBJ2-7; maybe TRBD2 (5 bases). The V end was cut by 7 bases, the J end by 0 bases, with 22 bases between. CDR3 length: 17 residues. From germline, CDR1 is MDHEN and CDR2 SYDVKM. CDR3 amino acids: CASTSEEDSTSSYEQYF. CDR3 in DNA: TGTGCCAGCACCTCGGAGGAGGATTCAACCAGCTCCTACGAGCAGTACTTC.

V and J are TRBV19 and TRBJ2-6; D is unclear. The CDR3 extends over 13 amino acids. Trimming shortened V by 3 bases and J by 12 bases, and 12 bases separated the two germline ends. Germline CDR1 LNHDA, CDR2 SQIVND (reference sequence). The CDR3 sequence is CASSMGPRSVLTF. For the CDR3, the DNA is TGTGCCAGTAGTATGGGTCCCCGAAGCGTCCTGACTTTC.